A single sample gave rise to the 18 T cell receptor beta chains below, sequenced in a study of response to subunit inactivated influenza vaccine. MiXCR, applied by TCRdb to the RT-PCR reads, yields one record per CDR3 protein. The table has fewer than 600,000 distinct CDR3 sequences, approximately 7.2% seen once; the top ten hold 13%. The sample in question was PBMCs from blood, obtained less than 30 months after vaccination. The receptors derive from a man aged 50-75 years who received an inactivated influenza vaccine.

The chain is built from TRBV5-1 and TRBJ2-2; TRBD2 aligns across 7 bases. The J segment lost 0 bases and the V segment lost 4 bases, leaving 3 bases of the junction unmatched. The CDR3 spans 15 residues. Germline CDR1 and CDR2: SGHRS and YFSETQ. In nucleotides, the CDR3 is TGCGCCAGCAGCAAGAGCGGGGCGAACACCGGGGAGCTGTTTTTT. This encodes CASSKSGANTGELFF. The whole variable domain, remainder taken from reference TRBV5-1 and TRBJ2-2, is KAGVTQTPRYLIKTRGQQVTLSCSPISGHRSVSWYQQTPGQGLQFLFEYFSETQRNKGNFPGRFSGRQFSNSRSEMNVSTLELGDSALYLCASSKSGANTGELFFGEGSRLTVL.

V gene TRBV7-9 combines with J gene TRBJ2-3; 8 positions match TRBD2. V dropped 6 bases and J dropped 6; count of bases not matched to a gene: 11. Germline values: CDR1 SEHNR, CDR2 FQNEAQ (reference sequence). This CDR3 has 15 amino acids. The CDR3 spells CASRISGGGGDTQYF. The DNA for the CDR3 is TGTGCCAGCAGAATCAGCGGGGGAGGGGGGGATACGCAGTATTTT.

The CDR3 reads CASSSGVAGANVLTF. The CDR3 DNA sequence: TGTGCCAGCAGTTCAGGGGTGGCCGGGGCCAACGTCCTGACTTTC. The chain employs TRBV12-3 or TRBV12-4 and TRBJ2-6, with D possibly TRBD1 on 6 matching bases. CDR3 length equals 15 residues. The V gene lost 4 bases and the J gene lost 4 bases, with 11 bases spanning the gap.

In its sample, this clonotype was seen a few times. This sequence joins TRBV7-8 and TRBJ1-1, with a possible D match to TRBD1 (5 bases). The germline CDR1 and CDR2 sequences are SGHVS and FQNEAQ. The CDR3 runs to 16 residues. V was shortened by 5 bases and J by 4 bases, with 20 bases between the two germline ends. CDR3 bases: TGTGCCAGCAGCCAAGGGAGTGGGGGGGGTCCCACTGAAGCTTTCTTT. Encoded protein: CASSQGSGGGPTEAFF.

This chain joins TRBV7-9 and TRBJ1-1; D gene uncertain. The V gene's germline CDR1 is SEHNR and CDR2 FQNEAQ (reference sequence). The ends were cut back, 5 bases at V and 4 bases at J, with 14 bases in the middle. The CDR3 is 14 amino acids. The DNA for the CDR3 is TGTGCCAGCAGCCCCTTTGGGAGGAGCACTGAAGCTTTCTTT. Its translation is CASSPFGRSTEAFF.

The V call is TRBV29-1, the J call TRBJ2-7; D perhaps matches TRBD2 (6 bases). The length of the CDR3 is 14 residues. Trimming removed 6 bases at V and 5 bases at J, with 20 bases between. The V gene's germline CDR1 is SQVTM and CDR2 ANQGSEA. The CDR3 protein is CSVPAGAPGDEQYF. For the CDR3, the DNA is TGCAGCGTCCCGGCGGGCGCCCCGGGGGACGAGCAGTACTTC.

This clonotype was seen many times. This chain joins TRBV5-1 and TRBJ1-1; TRBD1 matches at 8 bases. V was pared by 4 bases and J by 1 base, with 3 bases of the junction left unmatched. The CDR3 is 14 amino acids. Germline assignment: CDR1 SGHRS and CDR2 YFSETQ. As DNA, the CDR3 is TGCGCCAGCAGCGACACAGGGGGGAACACTGAAGCTTTCTTT. Amino acids: CASSDTGGNTEAFF.

The CDR3 bases are TGCAGCGTCGTTAGCGGGGTTGAGCAGTTCTTC. This codes for CSVVSGVEQFF. V gene TRBV29-1 combines with J gene TRBJ2-1; 8 bases line up with TRBD2. This CDR3 is built from 11 residues. The germline CDR1 and CDR2 sequences are SQVTM and ANQGSEA. Unmatched junction bases numbered 4, after V lost 6 bases and J lost 9 bases.

This clonotype occurred a few times. The chain uses TRBV19 and TRBJ2-3; D possibly corresponds to TRBD2 (6 bases). Trimming took off 6 bases at V and 2 bases at J, with 15 bases between the two ends. Germline loops: CDR1 LNHDA, CDR2 SQIVND (reference sequence). The CDR3 has 15 residues. The CDR3 sequence is CASSPGGRLTDTQYF. The CDR3 DNA reads as TGTGCCAGTAGCCCCGGAGGGCGACTCACAGATACGCAGTATTTT.

This clonotype was counted between two and nine times. This chain joins TRBV4-1 and TRBJ2-1, with D tentatively TRBD2 (6 bases). The CDR3 has 16 residues. Germline CDR1 and CDR2: MGHRA and YSYEKL. Trimming cost V 1 base and J 4 bases, with 14 bases left between them. CDR3 region: CASSQVGAGGYNEQFF. The CDR3 DNA reads TGCGCCAGCAGCCAAGTGGGAGCCGGGGGTTACAATGAGCAGTTCTTC.

The V call is TRBV20-1, the J call TRBJ2-3; 11 positions agree with TRBD2. The V gene's germline CDR1 is DFQATT and CDR2 SNEGSKA (reference sequence). The CDR3 is 14 amino acids. The V gene end was trimmed by 5 bases and the J gene end by 6 bases; junction bases not matched to a gene: 7. The CDR3 DNA sequence: TGCAGTGCTGGTAAACTAGCGGGGGATGATACGCAGTATTTT. Translating it yields CSAGKLAGDDTQYF.

This chain uses TRBV18 with TRBJ2-1; D not certain. The CDR3 runs 19 residues. Germline V CDR1 and CDR2: KGHSH, LQKENI. The germline V and J ends were trimmed by 1 base and 4 bases, with 23 bases remaining between them. The chain's CDR3 is CASSPRRDGALMEYNEQFF. For the CDR3, the DNA is TGTGCCAGCTCACCACGCCGTGACGGAGCCCTCATGGAATACAATGAGCAGTTCTTC. Filled out from reference TRBV18 and TRBJ2-1, the complete variable domain reads NAGVMQNPRHLVRRRGQEARLRCSPMKGHSHVYWYRQLPEEGLKFMVYLQKENIIDESGMPKERFSAEFPKEGPSILRIQQVVRGDSAAYFCASSPRRDGALMEYNEQFFGPGTRLTVL.

This clonotype was seen more than once but under ten times. V usage is TRBV6-5 and J usage is TRBJ2-4; tentatively, D is TRBD2 (5 bases). The V gene lost 0 bases and the J gene lost 1 base, with 13 bases spanning the gap. The germline CDR1 and CDR2 sequences are MNHEY and SVGAGI. The CDR3 is 17 residues long. In nucleotides, the CDR3 is TGTGCCAGCAGTTACTCGAATTCCGGGATGGCCAAAAACATTCAGTACTTC. Translated: CASSYSNSGMAKNIQYF.

This clonotype appeared a few times. The CDR3: CASRTDREANYGYTF. The CDR3 DNA follows: TGTGCCAGCAGGACGGACAGGGAAGCTAACTATGGCTACACCTTC. The J gene is TRBJ1-2, the V gene TRBV28; 8 nucleotides align to TRBD1. The length of the CDR3 is 15 residues. Germline V gives CDR1 MDHEN, CDR2 SYDVKM. Losses at the gene ends were 6 bases for V and 0 bases for J; bases not matched to a gene: 6.

The chain couples TRBV6-5 to TRBJ2-7, with D tentatively TRBD1 (5 bases). With 0 bases removed from V and 3 bases from J, the gap between germline ends came to 12 bases. Per germline, CDR1 MNHEY and CDR2 SVGAGI. The CDR3 covers 15 residues. CDR3 DNA sequence: TGTGCCAGCAGTTACTCAGGGGATCGCTTCTACGAGCAGTACTTC. Its protein is CASSYSGDRFYEQYF.

This rearrangement joins TRBV28 to TRBJ2-2, with 7 bases lining up with TRBD2. The CDR3 is 14 residues long. Germline CDR1 reads MDHEN; CDR2 reads SYDVKM. Germline trimming cut 10 bases from V and 4 bases from J; bases unmatched to any gene: 9. Here the CDR3 DNA reads TGTGCCACCAGGCGATCGGGGGGCACCGGGGAGCTGTTTTTT. Amino acid sequence: CATRRSGGTGELFF.

This clonotype was seen ten or more times. The rearrangement joins TRBV11-2 to TRBJ2-2, with D uncertain. The CDR3 runs to 12 residues. The germline CDR1 and CDR2 sequences are SGHAT and FQNNGV. Trimming cost V 1 base and J 7 bases, with 4 bases left between them. CDR3 amino acids: CASSLGVGELFF. The CDR3 DNA follows: TGTGCCAGCAGCTTAGGAGTCGGGGAGCTGTTTTTT.

This clonotype was detected only a few times. V is TRBV20-1 and J is TRBJ1-2; D uncertain. This CDR3 is built from 13 residues. V lost 4 bases, J lost 6 bases, and 15 bases lay in between. Germline CDR1 DFQATT, CDR2 SNEGSKA (reference sequence). The CDR3 loop is CSATGRTPNGYTF. The CDR3 region has the DNA TGCAGTGCTACCGGACGGACCCCTAATGGCTACACCTTC.